One and the same sample provided the 22 T cell receptor beta chains below, sequenced in a study of blood T cell repertoires in COVID-19. Data came from immunoSEQ multiplex PCR; TCRdb stores just in-frame clones and leaves some out. The sample includes approximately 230,000 clones, 70% to 90% of them seen just once. Sample: peripheral blood. These receptors all stem from a man younger than 35 with active or convalescent COVID-19.

The gene calls are TRBV19 and TRBJ1-2; D unresolved. V shed 3 bases and J shed 8 bases, with 25 bases lying between them. The CDR3 spans 17 residues. Germline lookup yields CDR1 LNHDA and CDR2 SQIVND (reference sequence). In nucleotides, the CDR3 is TGTGCCAGTAGTATCAGGAGGGATCAGTACGGTTTTAGAGGCTACACCTTC. Translation gives CASSIRRDQYGFRGYTF. The whole variable domain, remainder taken from reference TRBV19 and TRBJ1-2, is DGGITQSPKYLFRKEGQNVTLSCEQNLNHDAMYWYRQDPGQGLRLIYYSQIVNDFQKGDIAEGYSVSREKKESFPLTVTSAQKNPTAFYLCASSIRRDQYGFRGYTFGSGTRLTVV.

The genes are TRBV19 and TRBJ1-1; D is perhaps TRBD1 (5 bases). This CDR3 is 14 amino acids long. V lost 3 bases and J 4 bases, leaving 12 bases between the germline ends. Germline V gene sequence: CDR1 LNHDA, CDR2 SQIVND (reference sequence). In nucleotides, the CDR3 is TGTGCCAGTAGTATCCGTGGCCAGGGCACTGAAGCTTTCTTT. This gives the protein CASSIRGQGTEAFF.

The J gene is TRBJ1-6, the V gene TRBV25-1; no clear D gene. The V gene's germline CDR1 is MGHDK and CDR2 SYGVNS. V lost 5 bases and J 0 bases, leaving 8 bases between the germline ends. The CDR3 length is 15 residues. The CDR3 reads CASSKESSYNSPLHF. The CDR3 DNA reads as TGTGCCAGCAGTAAAGAGAGCTCCTATAATTCACCCCTCCACTTT.

The count of this clone is one. The chain employs TRBV5-1 and TRBJ2-7; TRBD1 matches 7 bases. This CDR3 has 15 residues. Germline V gives CDR1 SGHRS, CDR2 YFSETQ. V shed 1 base and J 2 bases; nucleotides not matched to a gene: 6. This CDR3 reads CASSLHPGQPYEQYF. The CDR3 region has the DNA TGCGCCAGCAGCTTGCACCCGGGACAGCCCTACGAGCAGTACTTC.

V usage is TRBV4-3 and J usage is TRBJ1-2; D unresolved. Germline V lookup: CDR1 LGHNA, CDR2 YSLEER. V lost 0 bases to trimming and J lost 7 bases, with 12 bases between them. The CDR3 consists of 14 residues. CDR3 residues: CASSQDGGGSGYTF. CDR3 nucleotides: TGCGCCAGCAGCCAAGATGGAGGAGGTAGTGGCTACACCTTC.

The chain recombines TRBV19 with TRBJ1-6, with D perhaps TRBD1 (5 bases). The CDR3 sequence is 16 residues long. The V end was cut by 5 bases, the J end by 2 bases, with 13 bases between. Germline assignment: CDR1 LNHDA and CDR2 SQIVND (reference sequence). CDR3 residues: CASSFDRQTYNSPLHF. CDR3 DNA: TGTGCCAGTAGTTTCGACCGACAGACCTATAATTCACCCCTCCACTTT.

This clone was counted a single time. The V and J genes are TRBV19 and TRBJ1-1; 9 nucleotides line up with TRBD1. The CDR3 is made up of 15 amino acids. Trimming took 6 bases from V and 3 from J; bases not matched to a gene: 8. Germline values: CDR1 LNHDA, CDR2 SQIVND (reference sequence). CDR3 amino acids: CASSQLRTGDTEAFF. The CDR3 bases are TGTGCCAGTAGCCAGCTGAGGACAGGGGACACTGAAGCTTTCTTT.

This chain joins TRBV7-2 and TRBJ1-1, with D possibly TRBD1 on 6 matching bases. Germline V gene data show CDR1 as SGHTA and CDR2 as FQGNSA. This CDR3 contains 14 residues. V gave up 6 bases and J gave up 0 bases, with 11 bases separating them. CDR3: CASRGGGMNTEAFF. In DNA, the CDR3 is TGTGCCAGCAGAGGGGGGGGAATGAACACTGAAGCTTTCTTT.

The rearrangement links TRBV20-1 to TRBJ2-7; 10 bases line up with TRBD2. This CDR3 has 16 amino acids. The ends lost 3 bases at V and 5 bases at J; junction bases unmatched: 13. Germline V gene sequence: CDR1 DFQATT, CDR2 SNEGSKA (reference sequence). The CDR3 DNA is TGCAGTGCTAGTGGAGCGGGAGGGGTTTCCCCCAACGAGCAGTACTTC. Encoded protein: CSASGAGGVSPNEQYF.

The J gene is TRBJ2-4, the V gene TRBV9, with 10 bases aligning to TRBD2. The CDR3 has 16 residues. V dropped 4 bases and J dropped 7; count of bases not matched to a gene: 11. Germline assignment: CDR1 SGDLS and CDR2 YYNGEE. DNA of the CDR3: TGTGCCAGCAGCACGATAGCGGGAGGCGTCGGGAACATTCAGTACTTC. It specifies CASSTIAGGVGNIQYF.

V is TRBV6-5 and J is TRBJ2-5; 7 nucleotides line up with TRBD1. Germline CDR1 and CDR2: MNHEY and SVGAGI. Losses at the gene ends were 0 bases for V and 2 bases for J; bases not matched to a gene: 6. The CDR3 contains 16 residues. The CDR3: CASSYSGTGAQETQYF. The CDR3 DNA reads TGTGCCAGCAGTTACTCCGGAACAGGGGCACAAGAGACCCAGTACTTC.

This chain joins TRBV18 and TRBJ2-2, with TRBD2 identical over 9 bases. The V segment lost 3 bases and the J segment 5 bases; nucleotides outside the gene matches: 7. The CDR3 covers 16 residues. CDR1 KGHSH and CDR2 LQKENI come from the germline V gene. CDR3: CASSPAGGDWTGELFF. CDR3 nucleotide sequence: TGTGCCAGCTCACCCGCGGGAGGGGATTGGACCGGGGAGCTGTTTTTT.

The J gene is TRBJ1-1, the V gene TRBV3-1 (or the pseudogene TRBV3-2); 8 bases fit TRBD1. Germline V gene data show CDR1 as LGHDT and CDR2 as YNNKEL (reference sequence). J lost 6 bases, V lost 2 bases, and 8 bases had no gene match. This CDR3 comprises 15 residues. CDR3 amino acids: CASSQPDRDVAEAFF. The DNA of the CDR3 is TGTGCCAGCAGCCAACCGGACAGGGATGTCGCTGAAGCTTTCTTT.

This rearrangement joins TRBV10-3 to TRBJ2-7; 15 bases match TRBD2. Germline CDR1 reads ENHRY; CDR2 reads SYGVKD. CDR3 length: 16 amino acids. V dropped 6 bases and J dropped 5; count of bases not matched to a gene: 8. The CDR3 coding sequence is TGTGCCATCAGAACCGGGACTAGCGGGAGGATAAACGAGCAGTACTTC. Protein sequence: CAIRTGTSGRINEQYF.

This clone has a single count. The chain carries TRBV19 and TRBJ1-5; D might be TRBD1 (6 bases). V lost 4 bases to trimming and J lost 1 base, with 14 bases between them. CDR3 size: 16 residues. CDR1 and CDR2 from the germline V gene are LNHDA and SQIVND (reference sequence). CDR3 sequence (DNA): TGTGCCAGTAGTACCGGACAGTTTGGGAGCAATCAGCCCCAGCATTTT. This encodes CASSTGQFGSNQPQHF.

This clone turned up a few times. V usage is TRBV27 and J usage is TRBJ1-1; no clear D. The CDR3 is 14 amino acids. V was cut by 1 base and J by 10 bases, with 16 bases left in between. Germline loops: CDR1 MNHEY, CDR2 SMNVEV (reference sequence). The chain's CDR3 is CASSLWRTGFGAFF. CDR3 nucleotides: TGTGCCAGCAGTTTATGGCGGACGGGGTTTGGAGCTTTCTTT.

This clone occurred once. The chain joins TRBV24-1 to TRBJ2-5, with D maybe TRBD1 (6 bases). Trimming took 4 bases from V and 1 from J, leaving 24 bases between them. Germline CDR1 reads KGHDR; CDR2 reads SFDVKD. The CDR3 consists of 19 residues. The DNA of the CDR3 is TGTGCCACCAGTGAGCCAAAAGCACAGGGAAAGGCTCCCCAAGAGACCCAGTACTTC. Residues: CATSEPKAQGKAPQETQYF.

V gene TRBV10-2 combines with J gene TRBJ1-5; 7 positions match TRBD1. The germline V gene encodes CDR1 WSHSY and CDR2 SAAADI. The CDR3 spans 15 residues. The V gene end was trimmed by 6 bases and the J gene end by 1 base; junction bases not matched to a gene: 6. CDR3 protein: CASRETGSSNQPQHF. DNA of the CDR3: TGCGCCAGCAGGGAGACAGGGAGCAGCAATCAGCCCCAGCATTTT.

V gene TRBV28 combines with J gene TRBJ1-5, with 8 bases lining up with TRBD1. V gave up 0 bases and J gave up 0 bases; unmatched junction bases: 4. Germline-derived CDR1 and CDR2 are MDHEN and SYDVKM. The CDR3 has 17 amino acids. CDR3 in amino acids: CASSLWQGANSNQPQHF. In DNA, the CDR3 is TGTGCCAGCAGTTTATGGCAGGGGGCTAATAGCAATCAGCCCCAGCATTTT.

The CDR3 DNA sequence: TGTGCCAGCAGTTACTCGGGGAGCGGGAGGGAGACCCAGTACTTC. It yields the protein CASSYSGSGRETQYF. The chain links TRBV6-2 or TRBV6-3 to TRBJ2-5; 9 bases line up with TRBD2. CDR3 length: 15 residues. Trimming cost V 0 bases and J 5 bases; bases outside gene matches: 4. The germline CDR1 and CDR2 sequences are MNHEY and SVGEGT.

The chain combines TRBV18 with TRBJ2-7; a possible D gene is TRBD1 (6 bases). Between the trimmed V and J ends, which lost 5 bases and 6 bases, there was a span of 11 bases. The germline gives CDR1 KGHSH, CDR2 LQKENI. CDR3 size: 12 residues. Here the CDR3 DNA reads TGTGCCAGCTCAGACCAGGGGTCCGAGCAGTACTTC. As protein: CASSDQGSEQYF.

The chain couples TRBV9 to TRBJ2-2; perhaps TRBD2 as D (6 bases). From germline, CDR1 is SGDLS and CDR2 YYNGEE. V was clipped by 0 bases and J by 0 bases, with 18 bases between them. CDR3 length equals 19 residues. The CDR3 DNA reads as TGTGCCAGCAGCGTAGTTGGTAGTAGCGGAGGGTCGAACACCGGGGAGCTGTTTTTT. This gives the protein CASSVVGSSGGSNTGELFF.